In its sample, the clone carrying this TCR beta chain is medium-sized. The target antigen is unknown. The data stem from a study of CD8 T cells in ankylosing spondylitis. Points from the study as a whole: The authors found the disease-linked clones to be CD8+ and relatively rare in peripheral blood. Reportedly, disease-linked clones are significantly enriched in ankylosing spondylitis patients' matched synovial fluid.

After removal of 0 bases from V and 0 bases from J, the junction contained 5 bases not matched to a gene. Germline V gives CDR1 SGDLS, CDR2 YYNGEE. This CDR3 contains 16 residues. MiXCR was run by TCRdb on the 5' RACE reads, yielding one entry per CDR3 protein. The sample gives approximately 13,000 distinct CDR3 sequences, around 2.8% of which show up once; around 10% is in the top ten. This clonotype was sampled from a male donor with ankylosing spondylitis or in good health (not recorded which). The sequencing input was blood, either unsorted or a sorted T cell fraction (not recorded which). The chain is built from TRBV9 and TRBJ1-2; 7 nucleotides agree with TRBD1. The CDR3 coding sequence is TGTGCCAGCAGCGTAGGAGGGGACAGAGCTAACTATGGCTACACCTTC. Its protein product is CASSVGGDRANYGYTF. The entire variable domain, with the rest obtained from reference TRBV9 and TRBJ1-2, is as follows: DSGVTQTPKHLITATGQRVTLRCSPRSGDLSVYWYQQSLDQGLQFLIQYYNGEERAKGNILERFSAQQFPDLHSELNLSSLELGDSALYFCASSVGGDRANYGYTFGSGTRLTVV.